Following are 22 T cell receptor beta chains from one sample sequenced in a study of blood T cell repertoires in COVID-19. The protocol was immunoSEQ multiplex PCR, while the TCRdb copy is restricted to in-frame clones and leaves out a portion. This repertoire shows 250,000 or so clones, 84% found once; its top ten account for less than 2%. The sample comprised peripheral blood. Receptor source: a middle-aged woman who had recovered from COVID-19.

V gene TRBV7-9 combines with J gene TRBJ1-1; a possible D gene is TRBD1 (5 bases). The CDR3 loop spans 14 amino acids. The V end was cut by 0 bases, the J end by 2 bases, with 7 bases between. The germline gives CDR1 SEHNR, CDR2 FQNEAQ (reference sequence). CDR3 sequence: CASSLATDNTEAFF. CDR3 in DNA: TGTGCCAGCAGCTTAGCGACAGATAACACTGAAGCTTTCTTT.

The CDR3 here is CSVLQGSYNEQFF. In DNA, the CDR3 is TGCAGCGTCCTACAGGGATCCTACAATGAGCAGTTCTTC. The rearrangement joins TRBV29-1 to TRBJ2-1, with D perhaps TRBD1 (6 bases). The V and J ends lost 6 bases and 1 base respectively, with 10 bases between them. The CDR3 is 13 residues long. Germline V gene sequence: CDR1 SQVTM, CDR2 ANQGSEA.

The genes are TRBV2 and TRBJ2-6; perhaps TRBD1 as D (5 bases). V lost 8 bases and J 0 bases, leaving 20 bases between the germline ends. The CDR3 runs to 18 residues. CDR1 is SNHLY, CDR2 FYNNEI, per germline. Written as DNA, the CDR3 is TGTGCCAGCTCCTACCCCCCAGGGCGAAGCTCTGGGGCCAACGTCCTGACTTTC. The encoded protein is CASSYPPGRSSGANVLTF. The variable domain in full, completed from reference TRBV2 and TRBJ2-6, reads EPEVTQTPSHQVTQMGQEVILRCVPISNHLYFYWYRQILGQKVEFLVSFYNNEISEKSEIFDDQFSVERPDGSNFTLKIRSTKLEDSAMYFCASSYPPGRSSGANVLTFGAGSRLTVL.

With respect to this clone: In the same sample, other DNA sequences code for this CDR3. This chain links TRBV3-1 (or the pseudogene TRBV3-2) with TRBJ2-7, with 8 bases that match TRBD1. Per the germline V gene, CDR1 is LGHDT and CDR2 is YNNKEL (reference sequence). With 0 bases clipped from V and 0 bases from J, the junction kept 10 bases outside the gene matches. This CDR3 is built from 18 residues. As DNA, the CDR3 is TGTGCCAGCAGCCAAGAGTTGCTTAGACAGGGGAGCTCCTACGAGCAGTACTTC. Amino acids: CASSQELLRQGSSYEQYF.

The chain couples TRBV5-1 to TRBJ1-2, with 9 bases that match TRBD1. The CDR3 covers 14 residues. Germline values: CDR1 SGHRS, CDR2 YFSETQ. J was trimmed by 4 bases and V by 0 bases; bases with no gene match: 1. This CDR3 reads CASSLGGQGYGYTF. As DNA, the CDR3 is TGCGCCAGCAGCTTGGGGGGACAGGGCTATGGCTACACCTTC.

The chain combines TRBV18 with TRBJ1-4, with 8 bases that match TRBD1. The CDR3 contains 15 residues. Germline CDR1 is KGHSH and CDR2 is LQKENI. The V and J ends lost 5 bases and 0 bases, in that order; junction bases with no gene match: 2. CDR3 nucleotide sequence: TGTGCCAGCTCATTACAGGGGGCAACTAATGAAAAACTGTTTTTT. It specifies CASSLQGATNEKLFF.

This chain joins TRBV3-1 (or the pseudogene TRBV3-2) and TRBJ2-1; TRBD2 matches at 9 bases. The germline V gene encodes CDR1 LGHDT and CDR2 YNNKEL (reference sequence). After removal of 3 bases from V and 7 bases from J, the junction contained 7 bases not matched to a gene. The CDR3 extends over 15 amino acids. The CDR3 is CASSHGRGGWNEQFF. Here the CDR3 DNA reads TGTGCCAGCAGCCATGGGCGGGGGGGCTGGAATGAGCAGTTCTTC.

This clone was observed once. The chain is built from TRBV6-5 and TRBJ1-4; D not resolved. Germline V lookup: CDR1 MNHEY, CDR2 SVGAGI. V dropped 8 bases and J dropped 7 bases, with 5 bases sitting between them. This CDR3 is 10 amino acids long. This chain's CDR3 is CASRGEKLFF. Written as DNA, the CDR3 is TGTGCCAGCCGCGGTGAAAAACTGTTTTTT.

This rearrangement joins TRBV7-6 to TRBJ2-7, with 10 bases identical to TRBD1. The CDR3 is 15 residues long. V shed 5 bases, J shed 2 bases, and the junction held 6 bases outside the gene matches. Germline V gene lookup returns CDR1 SGHVS and CDR2 FNYEAQ. CDR3 region: CASSATGTGAYEQYF. The CDR3 region has the DNA TGTGCCAGCAGCGCCACCGGGACAGGGGCCTACGAGCAGTACTTC.

V and J are TRBV5-1 and TRBJ1-1; 7 nucleotides line up with TRBD1. The germline V gene encodes CDR1 SGHRS and CDR2 YFSETQ. V trimming: 1 base; J trimming: 8 bases; junction bases outside the gene matches: 8. This CDR3 is 14 amino acids long. The DNA for the CDR3 is TGCGCCAGCAGCTTGCCCCACGAGGGGGCCGAAGCTTTCTTT. Translating gives CASSLPHEGAEAFF.

The chain is built from TRBV30 and TRBJ2-5; D perhaps matches TRBD1 (6 bases). Germline CDR1 and CDR2: GTSNPN and SVGIG (reference sequence). V gave up 4 bases and J gave up 5 bases, with 14 bases separating them. CDR3 length equals 13 residues. The CDR3 region has the DNA TGTGCCTGGATGGTTGGGGGCGCGGAGACCCAGTACTTC. This sequence encodes CAWMVGGAETQYF.

This clone was picked up many times. The V and J genes are TRBV4-2 and TRBJ1-4; 8 bases fit TRBD1. The V gene end was trimmed by 4 bases and the J gene end by 0 bases; junction bases not matched to a gene: 1. This CDR3 comprises 15 residues. Germline CDR1 LGHNA, CDR2 YNFKEQ. CDR3 amino acids: CASSPQGATNEKLFF. The CDR3 DNA sequence: TGTGCCAGCAGCCCACAGGGGGCAACTAATGAAAAACTGTTTTTT.

This clone was counted a single time. V is TRBV27 and J is TRBJ2-2, with 9 bases aligning to TRBD1. Germline CDR1 is MNHEY and CDR2 is SMNVEV (reference sequence). The J segment lost 7 bases and the V segment lost 11 bases, leaving 8 bases of the junction unmatched. CDR3 size: 13 residues. The CDR3 reads CARYRGRGGELFF. The CDR3 coding sequence is TGTGCCCGCTACAGGGGGCGGGGCGGGGAGCTGTTTTTT.

The gene calls are TRBV2 and TRBJ2-2; D unclear. The CDR3 totals 13 residues. V shed 6 bases and J shed 6 bases, with 11 bases lying between them. Germline loops: CDR1 SNHLY, CDR2 FYNNEI. The CDR3 here is CASSLLNPGELFF. In nucleotides, the CDR3 is TGTGCCAGCAGCCTACTAAACCCCGGGGAGCTGTTTTTT.

The CDR3 sequence: CASAGVFGDSPLHF. CDR3 nucleotides: TGTGCCAGTGCAGGGGTTTTTGGGGATTCACCCCTCCACTTT. The V call is TRBV3-1 (or the pseudogene TRBV3-2), the J call TRBJ1-6, with D tentatively TRBD1 (6 bases). CDR1 and CDR2 (germline): LGHDT, YNNKEL (reference sequence). The V end was cut by 9 bases, the J end by 8 bases, with 17 bases between. This CDR3 spans 14 amino acids.

The V call is TRBV4-2, the J call TRBJ2-5; 8 bases fit TRBD1. The CDR3 runs 15 residues. Trimming removed 4 bases from V and 3 bases from J; junction bases left unmatched: 7. CDR1 and CDR2 (germline): LGHNA, YNFKEQ. CDR3 sequence (DNA): TGTGCCAGCAGCCTCACACAGGGGGACGAAGAGACCCAGTACTTC. It codes for CASSLTQGDEETQYF.

The gene calls are TRBV11-2 and TRBJ2-2; D is unresolved. CDR3 length equals 15 residues. Between the trimmed V and J ends, which lost 1 base and 2 bases, there was a span of 8 bases. CDR1 SGHAT and CDR2 FQNNGV come from the germline V gene. The CDR3 reads CASSLATPNTGELFF. In DNA, the CDR3 is TGTGCCAGCAGCTTAGCTACTCCTAACACCGGGGAGCTGTTTTTT. Full variable domain (missing parts from reference TRBV11-2 and TRBJ2-2): EAGVAQSPRYKIIEKRQSVAFWCNPISGHATLYWYQQILGQGPKLLIQFQNNGVVDDSQLPKDRFSAERLKGVDSTLKIQPAKLEDSAVYLCASSLATPNTGELFFGEGSRLTVL.

The table lists this clone with a few counts. J is TRBJ1-2 and V is TRBV27; D is unclear. This CDR3 spans 13 amino acids. Germline CDR1 is MNHEY and CDR2 is SMNVEV (reference sequence). Trimming removed 3 bases from V and 4 bases from J, with 9 bases in between. The chain's CDR3 is CASSFNGLYGYTF. As DNA, the CDR3 is TGTGCCAGCAGTTTTAATGGCCTCTATGGCTACACCTTC.

The chain employs TRBV27 and TRBJ1-4, with D possibly being TRBD1 (6 bases). This CDR3 is 15 amino acids long. V lost 2 bases, J lost 4 bases, and 11 bases lay in between. The germline V gene encodes CDR1 MNHEY and CDR2 SMNVEV (reference sequence). The CDR3 loop reads CASSLGAGVNEKLFF. CDR3 in DNA: TGTGCCAGCAGTTTAGGGGCAGGGGTTAATGAAAAACTGTTTTTT.

V usage is TRBV4-1 and J usage is TRBJ1-6; 7 nucleotides align to TRBD1. The CDR3 runs to 15 residues. J was trimmed by 10 bases and V by 2 bases; bases with no gene match: 8. Germline CDR1 MGHRA, CDR2 YSYEKL. The chain's CDR3 is CASSQLQGTKSPLHF. Written as DNA, the CDR3 is TGCGCCAGCAGCCAACTACAGGGGACGAAATCACCCCTCCACTTT.

The J gene is TRBJ1-1, the V gene TRBV7-9; maybe TRBD1 (6 bases). V dropped 5 bases and J dropped 1 base, with 14 bases sitting between them. This CDR3 spans 15 amino acids. CDR1 and CDR2 from the germline V gene are SEHNR and FQNEAQ (reference sequence). CDR3 sequence reads: CASSVDRLGNTEAFF. CDR3 in DNA: TGTGCCAGCAGCGTCGACAGGTTGGGGAACACTGAAGCTTTCTTT. Looking up the rest from reference TRBV7-9 and TRBJ1-1 gives the full variable domain: DTGVSQNPRHKITKRGQNVTFRCDPISEHNRLYWYRQTLGQGPEFLTYFQNEAQLEKSRLLSDRFSAERPKGSFSTLEIQRTEQGDSAMYLCASSVDRLGNTEAFFGQGTRLTVV.

The chain links TRBV7-2 to TRBJ2-6; no clear D gene. The V end was cut by 5 bases, the J end by 0 bases, with 11 bases between. The CDR3 is 16 amino acids. Per the germline V gene, CDR1 is SGHTA and CDR2 is FQGNSA. The CDR3 DNA is TGTGCCAGCAGCAAAAGACGGGTCTCTGGGGCCAACGTCCTGACTTTC. Amino acids: CASSKRRVSGANVLTF.